A single sample is the source of the 28 T cell receptor beta chains below, sequenced in a study of cytomegalovirus exposure and HLA in healthy donors. The PCR had 60 Vbeta and 13 Jbeta primers. The protocol was immunoSEQ multiplex PCR, while the TCRdb copy is restricted to in-frame clones and leaves out a portion. Seen here are 96,000 or so clones, roughly 74% observed once, and the top ten hold roughly 3%. Sequenced material: PBMCs. Every receptor here comes from a female donor in good health and CMV-seropositive.

The table lists this clone with a count of one. J is TRBJ1-2 and V is TRBV18; 7 bases map to TRBD1. CDR3 length: 15 residues. J lost 6 bases, V lost 3 bases, and 10 bases had no gene match. The germline V gene has CDR1 KGHSH and CDR2 LQKENI. CDR3 coding DNA: TGTGCCAGCTCACCGTTCCGGAACAGGGGCCATGGCTACACCTTC. It encodes CASSPFRNRGHGYTF.

The chain links TRBV11-2 to TRBJ2-2, with a possible D match to TRBD1 (7 bases). Germline assignment: CDR1 SGHAT and CDR2 FQNNGV. The ends were cut back, 8 bases at V and 4 bases at J, with 20 bases in the middle. This CDR3 spans 16 amino acids. The CDR3 spells CASPAGTGAPTGELFF. DNA of the CDR3: TGTGCCAGCCCTGCGGGAACAGGGGCGCCCACCGGGGAGCTGTTTTTT.

The chain couples TRBV25-1 to TRBJ2-2; no firm D call. The CDR3 totals 16 residues. Germline CDR1 reads MGHDK; CDR2 reads SYGVNS. V lost 1 base, J lost 2 bases, and 11 bases lay in between. The CDR3 is CASSELAVSNTGELFF. CDR3 bases: TGTGCCAGCAGTGAATTGGCAGTTAGCAACACCGGGGAGCTGTTTTTT.

This clone was found a few times. The V call is TRBV28, the J call TRBJ1-5; D might be TRBD1 (6 bases). Germline assignment: CDR1 MDHEN and CDR2 SYDVKM. CDR3 length: 13 amino acids. V was trimmed by 11 bases and J by 4 bases, leaving 15 bases between them. The CDR3 reads CAAHRTANQPQHF. In nucleotides, the CDR3 is TGTGCCGCACATAGGACAGCGAATCAGCCCCAGCATTTT.

CDR3 protein: CASSETETYGYTF. In nucleotides, the CDR3 is TGTGCCAGCAGTGAGACAGAAACCTATGGCTACACCTTC. The V and J genes are TRBV6-1 and TRBJ1-2; D perhaps matches TRBD1 (5 bases). CDR1 and CDR2 from the germline V gene are MNHNS and SASEGT. The CDR3 spans 13 residues. Trimming removed 3 bases at V and 4 bases at J, with 9 bases between.

The chain is built from TRBV15 and TRBJ2-7, with 8 bases matching TRBD2. Germline V lookup: CDR1 LNHNV, CDR2 YYDKDF (reference sequence). This CDR3 has 16 amino acids. V shed 1 base, J shed 3 bases, and the junction held 8 bases outside the gene matches. CDR3: CATSRGGDRGGYEQYF. In DNA form, the CDR3 reads TGTGCCACCAGCAGAGGTGGTGACCGGGGGGGCTACGAGCAGTACTTC.

The chain employs TRBV11-1 and TRBJ2-7, with TRBD1 as a possible D gene (5 bases). V lost 3 bases and J lost 6, with 12 bases in between. The germline V gene has CDR1 SGHAT and CDR2 FQDESV (reference sequence). This CDR3 has 13 amino acids. CDR3 sequence: CASSFAQGPEQYF. CDR3 coding DNA: TGTGCCAGCAGCTTTGCGCAGGGCCCCGAGCAGTACTTC. The variable domain in full, completed from reference TRBV11-1 and TRBJ2-7, reads EAEVAQSPRYKITEKSQAVAFWCDPISGHATLYWYRQILGQGPELLVQFQDESVVDDSQLPKDRFSAERLKGVDSTLKIQPAELGDSAMYLCASSFAQGPEQYFGPGTRLTVT.

This clone has a single count. The chain is built from TRBV9 and TRBJ2-7; D is possibly TRBD1 (5 bases). The V end lost 0 bases, the J end lost 4 bases, and 11 bases lay between the germline ends. This CDR3 has 14 amino acids. Germline V CDR1 and CDR2: SGDLS, YYNGEE. The chain's CDR3 is CASSVGQGRYEQYF. The CDR3 DNA follows: TGTGCCAGCAGCGTAGGGCAGGGAAGGTACGAGCAGTACTTC.

The chain joins TRBV5-4 to TRBJ2-7; D is undetermined. CDR1 and CDR2 (germline): SGHNT, YYREEE (reference sequence). The CDR3 runs to 13 residues. V was pared by 5 bases and J by 0 bases, with 9 bases between. The CDR3 here is CASSTTRSYEQYF. In DNA form, the CDR3 reads TGTGCCAGCAGTACGACTCGCTCCTACGAGCAGTACTTC.

This chain links TRBV19 with TRBJ2-1, with D tentatively TRBD2 (5 bases). Germline CDR1 and CDR2: LNHDA and SQIVND (reference sequence). The CDR3 length is 14 residues. V lost 1 base and J lost 3, with 7 bases in between. CDR3 in amino acids: CASSIGTFYNEQFF. CDR3 DNA: TGTGCCAGTAGTATAGGGACTTTCTACAATGAGCAGTTCTTC.

This clone was detected a few times. The chain employs TRBV7-2 and TRBJ2-3, with D tentatively TRBD2 (5 bases). Germline V lookup: CDR1 SGHTA, CDR2 FQGNSA. The V end lost 4 bases, the J end lost 2 bases, and 10 bases lay between the germline ends. The CDR3 is 14 residues long. CDR3 DNA: TGTGCCAGCAGCTCCCGGGGATCCACAGATACGCAGTATTTT. It specifies CASSSRGSTDTQYF.

The V call is TRBV5-1, the J call TRBJ1-1; 7 positions match TRBD1. In germline, CDR1 is SGHRS, CDR2 YFSETQ. CDR3 size: 14 residues. After removal of 3 bases from V and 1 base from J, the junction contained 3 bases not matched to a gene. CDR3 nucleotides: TGCGCCAGCAGCTCTCGGGACAGGAACACTGAAGCTTTCTTT. Translated: CASSSRDRNTEAFF.

This sequence joins TRBV7-8 and TRBJ2-1; a possible D gene is TRBD2 (5 bases). The V gene lost 4 bases and the J gene lost 6 bases, with 16 bases spanning the gap. There are 15 residues in the CDR3. CDR1 is SGHVS and CDR2 is FQNEAQ in the germline V gene. CDR3 sequence reads: CASSSDSLWLNEQFF. Written as DNA, the CDR3 is TGTGCCAGCAGCTCGGACTCTCTCTGGCTCAATGAGCAGTTCTTC. The full variable domain, its missing parts supplied by reference TRBV7-8 and TRBJ2-1, is GAGVSQSPRYKVAKRGQDVALRCDPISGHVSLFWYQQALGQGPEFLTYFQNEAQLDKSGLPSDRFFAERPEGSVSTLKIQRTQQEDSAVYLCASSSDSLWLNEQFFGPGTRLTVL.

This sequence joins TRBV9 and TRBJ1-4, with 8 bases aligning to TRBD1. The CDR3 length is 15 residues. The V gene's germline CDR1 is SGDLS and CDR2 YYNGEE. Unmatched junction bases numbered 4, after V lost 4 bases and J lost 2 bases. CDR3 loop: CASSPRTGTNEKLFF. CDR3 coding DNA: TGTGCCAGCAGCCCTCGGACAGGGACTAATGAAAAACTGTTTTTT.

V is TRBV19 and J is TRBJ1-1; 9 bases are shared with TRBD1. Germline lookup yields CDR1 LNHDA and CDR2 SQIVND (reference sequence). J was trimmed by 6 bases and V by 9 bases; bases with no gene match: 8. CDR3 length: 13 residues. The CDR3 DNA reads as TGTGCCAGCTTACAGGGGGCGCCGGCTGAAGCTTTCTTT. This sequence encodes CASLQGAPAEAFF.

The CDR3 here is CASSPGDRNYGYTF. CDR3 DNA sequence: TGTGCCAGCAGTCCCGGAGACAGAAACTATGGCTACACCTTC. J is TRBJ1-2 and V is TRBV28; perhaps TRBD1 as D (5 bases). The CDR3 has 14 amino acids. From germline, CDR1 is MDHEN and CDR2 SYDVKM. V was pared by 5 bases and J by 2 bases, with 12 bases between.

The sample holds a few counts of this clone. The chain carries TRBV5-1 and TRBJ1-1; possibly TRBD1 for D (5 bases). V gave up 0 bases and J gave up 5 bases, with 11 bases separating them. Germline CDR1 and CDR2: SGHRS and YFSETQ. The CDR3 runs to 14 residues. The CDR3, as DNA: TGCGCCAGCAGCTTGGCGACAGTCGGAACTGAAGCTTTCTTT. It yields the protein CASSLATVGTEAFF. The whole variable domain, filled in from reference TRBV5-1 and TRBJ1-1, reads KAGVTQTPRYLIKTRGQQVTLSCSPISGHRSVSWYQQTPGQGLQFLFEYFSETQRNKGNFPGRFSGRQFSNSRSEMNVSTLELGDSALYLCASSLATVGTEAFFGQGTRLTVV.

The chain couples TRBV28 to TRBJ1-1; D gene unclear. V dropped 8 bases and J dropped 0 bases, with 10 bases sitting between them. The CDR3 runs to 13 residues. Germline values: CDR1 MDHEN, CDR2 SYDVKM. The CDR3 loop is CASAAHMNTEAFF. The CDR3, as DNA: TGTGCCAGCGCTGCACATATGAACACTGAAGCTTTCTTT.

The rearrangement links TRBV18 to TRBJ1-1; possible D gene TRBD1, 6 bases. Germline V gene lookup returns CDR1 KGHSH and CDR2 LQKENI. There are 14 residues in the CDR3. Deletions cut 2 bases from V and 7 bases from J, with 14 bases between. Written as DNA, the CDR3 is TGTGCCAGCTCACCAATCTCAGGGGCCCTTGAAGCTTTCTTT. It specifies CASSPISGALEAFF.

Remarks on this clone: An end of the junction does not agree with germline; a read error may underlie this. V and J are TRBV29-1 and TRBJ1-2, with TRBD1 identical over 7 bases. In germline, CDR1 is SQVTM, CDR2 ANQGSEA. The CDR3 length is 13 residues. CDR3: CSVADRVDYGHTF. The DNA of the CDR3 is TGCAGCGTAGCCGACAGGGTTGACTATGGCCACACCTTC.

Only a few counts were recorded for this clone. The chain uses TRBV6-1 and TRBJ1-5; 10 positions agree with TRBD1. V lost 3 bases to trimming and J lost 5 bases; unmatched junction nucleotides: 7. CDR1 is MNHNS and CDR2 is SASEGT in the germline V gene. The CDR3 is made up of 16 amino acids. CDR3 sequence: CASSEHDGTGDQPQHF. The DNA for the CDR3 is TGTGCCAGCAGTGAGCACGACGGGACAGGGGATCAGCCCCAGCATTTT.

The rearrangement links TRBV29-1 to TRBJ2-3; D remains unclear. In germline, CDR1 is SQVTM, CDR2 ANQGSEA. Trimming took off 2 bases at V and 0 bases at J, with 9 bases between the two ends. This CDR3 is 14 amino acids long. The CDR3 spells CSVETLESTDTQYF. Here the CDR3 DNA reads TGCAGCGTTGAAACCCTAGAAAGCACAGATACGCAGTATTTT.

The chain carries TRBV11-2 and TRBJ2-7, with D possibly matching TRBD1 (6 bases). The V gene's germline CDR1 is SGHAT and CDR2 FQNNGV. The CDR3 has 14 amino acids. V lost 2 bases and J lost 2, with 10 bases in between. Here the CDR3 reads CASSLLGGPYEQYF. The CDR3 DNA sequence: TGTGCCAGCAGCTTATTAGGGGGACCCTACGAGCAGTACTTC.

J is TRBJ1-2 and V is TRBV6-1, with 7 bases fitting TRBD1. In germline, CDR1 is MNHNS, CDR2 SASEGT. CDR3 length: 14 residues. V lost 5 bases and J lost 5; bases outside the gene matches: 8. The CDR3 DNA is TGTGCCAGCAGTCCACCGGGACAGTATTATGGCTACACCTTC. Protein: CASSPPGQYYGYTF.

This clone was observed a single time. Lacking the conserved final phenylalanine or tryptophan, this CDR3 likely reflects a read error. The rearrangement joins TRBV15 to TRBJ1-1, with D possibly matching TRBD1 (6 bases). Trimming cost V 1 base and J 2 bases, with 8 bases left between them. The CDR3 extends over 14 amino acids. The germline gives CDR1 LNHNV, CDR2 YYDKDF (reference sequence). In DNA form, the CDR3 reads TGTGCCACCAGCAGAGGGGACACCAACACTGAAGCTTTCGTT. Its protein product is CATSRGDTNTEAFV.

V gene TRBV4-2 combines with J gene TRBJ2-1, with 11 bases fitting TRBD2. The CDR3 is made up of 16 amino acids. V trimming: 4 bases; J trimming: 0 bases; junction bases outside the gene matches: 2. Germline V gene lookup returns CDR1 LGHNA and CDR2 YNFKEQ. The CDR3 coding sequence is TGTGCCAGCAGCCCCGGGACTAGCGGCTCCTACAATGAGCAGTTCTTC. It translates to CASSPGTSGSYNEQFF.

J is TRBJ1-5 and V is TRBV15, with no clear D. Per the germline V gene, CDR1 is LNHNV and CDR2 is YYDKDF (reference sequence). The CDR3 runs 16 residues. The V end lost 0 bases, the J end lost 0 bases, and 9 bases lay between the germline ends. CDR3 coding DNA: TGTGCCACCAGCAGAGATGAGAGGGCTAGCAATCAGCCCCAGCATTTT. Encoded protein: CATSRDERASNQPQHF.

The CDR3 protein is CASSLGLGFYEQYF. The CDR3 DNA follows: TGTGCCAGCAGCTTGGGACTAGGATTCTACGAGCAGTACTTC. This chain links TRBV11-2 with TRBJ2-7; 8 bases agree with TRBD2. CDR3 size: 14 residues. Germline V gene lookup returns CDR1 SGHAT and CDR2 FQNNGV. Germline trimming cut 3 bases from V and 3 bases from J; bases unmatched to any gene: 4.